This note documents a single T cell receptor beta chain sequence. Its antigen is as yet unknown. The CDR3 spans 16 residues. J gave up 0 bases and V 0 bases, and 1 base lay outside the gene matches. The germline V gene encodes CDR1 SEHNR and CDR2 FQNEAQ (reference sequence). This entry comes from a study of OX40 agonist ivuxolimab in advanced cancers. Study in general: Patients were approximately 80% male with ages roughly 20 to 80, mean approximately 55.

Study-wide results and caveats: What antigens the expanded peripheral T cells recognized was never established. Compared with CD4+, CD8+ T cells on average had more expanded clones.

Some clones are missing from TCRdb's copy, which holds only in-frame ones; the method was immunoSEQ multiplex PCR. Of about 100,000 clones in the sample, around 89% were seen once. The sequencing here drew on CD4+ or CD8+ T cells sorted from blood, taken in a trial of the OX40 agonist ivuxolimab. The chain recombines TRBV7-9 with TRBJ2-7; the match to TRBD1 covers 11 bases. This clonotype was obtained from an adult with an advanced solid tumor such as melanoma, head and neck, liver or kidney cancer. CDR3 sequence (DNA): TGTGCCAGCAGCTTAGCCGGACAGGGGGCCTCCTACGAGCAGTACTTC. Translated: CASSLAGQGASYEQYF. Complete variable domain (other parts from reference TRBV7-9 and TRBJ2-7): DTGVSQNPRHKITKRGQNVTFRCDPISEHNRLYWYRQTLGQGPEFLTYFQNEAQLEKSRLLSDRFSAERPKGSFSTLEIQRTEQGDSAMYLCASSLAGQGASYEQYFGPGTRLTVT.